A selection of T cell receptor beta chains follows, all from one sample in a study of T cells after yellow fever vaccination. MiXCR, run by TCRdb on the 5' RACE reads, gives a single entry per CDR3 protein. Of about 340,000 distinct CDR3 sequences in the sample, roughly 8.7% were seen once. The sequencing here drew on PBMCs, taken on the day of the first yellow fever vaccination. Every receptor here comes from a man between 18 and 29 years old who received the YFV17D yellow fever vaccine. Each CDR3 is given with its conserved first and last residue. D genes are given only for firm matches. Rows give clone size only sometimes, using once, few, many, or a class for an expanded clone.

D gene,J gene,V gene,clone size,CDR3 DNA,CDR3 protein
-,TRBJ1-2,TRBV12-3/TRBV12-4,-,TGTGCCAGCAGCCAAGCTGAGGGGAACTATGGCTACACCTTC,CASSQAEGNYGYTF
-,TRBJ2-4,TRBV11-2,-,TGTGCCAGCAGCCAAGATAGGGACTCAATTTTAGCCAAAAACATTCAGTACTTC,CASSQDRDSILAKNIQYF
TRBD1,TRBJ2-6,TRBV12-3/TRBV12-4,-,TGTGCCAGCAGTTTACGGGGCAGGGGGCTTTATCCCCCCTCTGGGGCCAACGTCCTGACTTTC,CASSLRGRGLYPPSGANVLTF
TRBD1,TRBJ1-2,TRBV5-1,few,TGCGCCAGCAGCTTGGACAGGGGGCGCGAGGGCTACACCTTC,CASSLDRGREGYTF
-,TRBJ1-5,TRBV20-1,-,TGCAGTGCTAGGATGGGCTATAGCAATCAGCCCCAGCATTTT,CSARMGYSNQPQHF
-,TRBJ2-1,TRBV9,-,TGTGCCAGCAGCGTAGCATGGATCTGGGATGAGCAGTTCTTC,CASSVAWIWDEQFF
-,TRBJ2-6,TRBV4-3,few,TGCGCCAGCAGCCAAGATTCTTTGGGCCCAGAGGTCTCTGGGGCCAACGTCCTGACTTTC,CASSQDSLGPEVSGANVLTF
-,TRBJ1-1,TRBV29-1,-,TGCAGCGTTGAAGGTGGGCAGGAGAACACTGAAGCTTTCTTT,CSVEGGQENTEAFF
-,TRBJ2-1,TRBV19,-,TGTGCCAGTAGCCTTAGGGGCCAGACCTACAATGAGCAGTTCTTC,CASSLRGQTYNEQFF
-,TRBJ2-1,TRBV7-6,many,TGTGCCAGCAGTTTGGACAGACCTAGCTCCTACAATGAGCAGTTCTTC,CASSLDRPSSYNEQFF
-,TRBJ2-1,TRBV5-1,many,TGCGCCAGCAGCTTATTGCAGGGCCTATACAATGAGCAGTTCTTC,CASSLLQGLYNEQFF
-,TRBJ1-4,TRBV29-1,few,TGCAGCGCCAAGGGTGAGCAGGCTTTTGGTGAAAAACTGTTTTTT,CSAKGEQAFGEKLFF
-,TRBJ1-6,TRBV5-1,many,TGCGCCAGCAGCTTCGGGGTGGATAATTCACCCCTCCACTTT,CASSFGVDNSPLHF
-,TRBJ2-7,TRBV4-3,-,TGCGCCAGCAGCCAAGATATCGGCAGAAGACAGGGACTCTACGAGCAGTACTTC,CASSQDIGRRQGLYEQYF
-,TRBJ1-1,TRBV4-1,few,TGCGCCAGCAGCCAAGACCCCGGAAGCCTGAACACTGAAGCTTTCTTT,CASSQDPGSLNTEAFF
-,TRBJ1-2,TRBV6-5,-,TGTGCCAGCAGTTACTCGGGCTACCTGAGGTATGGCTACACCTTC,CASSYSGYLRYGYTF
TRBD2,TRBJ2-3,TRBV6-2/TRBV6-3,-,TGTGCCAGCGGAGGTGCGGGGGGAAGGACAGATACGCAGTATTTT,CASGGAGGRTDTQYF
TRBD2,TRBJ2-7,TRBV20-1,many,TGCAGTGCGGGGAGAACCCCCCTAGCGGGGGGTACCACCTACGAGCAGTACTTC,CSAGRTPLAGGTTYEQYF
TRBD1,TRBJ1-5,TRBV6-1,few,TGTGCCAGCAGATCTGGACAGGGGTCCCTTAACAATCAGCCCCAGCATTTT,CASRSGQGSLNNQPQHF
-,TRBJ2-5,TRBV13,few,TGTGCCAGCAGCCGGAGGGGGACTACTCAAGAGACCCAGTACTTC,CASSRRGTTQETQYF
TRBD1,TRBJ1-2,TRBV11-2,many,TGTGCCAGCAGCCCGCGAACAGGACAGGGGTGGGCTGGCTACACCTTC,CASSPRTGQGWAGYTF
-,TRBJ2-3,TRBV7-2,few,TGTGCCAGCAGCCCGGATTACTACACAGATACGCAGTATTTT,CASSPDYYTDTQYF
-,TRBJ1-2,TRBV7-9,-,TGTGCCAGCAGCTGGTGGGGCAGGGACTGGGGCTACACCTTC,CASSWWGRDWGYTF
TRBD1,TRBJ1-2,TRBV11-2,-,TGTGCCATCAGCTCCGCCCCGAGACAGGGATGGGGCTACACCTTC,CAISSAPRQGWGYTF
-,TRBJ1-1,TRBV19,few,TGTGCCAGTAGTATGAACAGGGTCAGCACTGAAGCTTTCTTT,CASSMNRVSTEAFF
-,TRBJ1-6,TRBV4-3,-,TGCGCCAGCAGCCAAGATCTCCAGGATAATTCACCCCTCCACTTT,CASSQDLQDNSPLHF
-,TRBJ2-1,TRBV24-1,few,TGTGCCACCTGGAACCCCGACAATGAGCAGTTCTTC,CATWNPDNEQFF
-,TRBJ2-7,TRBV12-3/TRBV12-4,many,TGTGCCAGCAGTTTGGCAGGGTACGAGCAGTACTTC,CASSLAGYEQYF
-,TRBJ2-2,TRBV6-2/TRBV6-3,many,TGTGCCAGCAGTTACGCCAACTTGGGGACCGGGGAGCTGTTTTTT,CASSYANLGTGELFF
-,TRBJ1-4,TRBV19,-,TGTGCCAGTAGTCGCCAATGGCGGAGGACTTCGAGGGCTAATGAAAAACTGTTTTTT,CASSRQWRRTSRANEKLFF
-,TRBJ2-3,TRBV7-9,few,TGTGCCAGCGTCAAAGGGGGGGGGGGCCTTGAAGATACGCAGTATTTT,CASVKGGGGLEDTQYF
-,TRBJ1-5,TRBV20-1,many,TGCAGTGCTACGTTGGGCAATCAGCCCCAGCATTTT,CSATLGNQPQHF
-,TRBJ2-1,TRBV27,-,TGTGCCAGCAGCGACGGAGGGGCCTACAATGAGCAGTTCTTC,CASSDGGAYNEQFF
TRBD2,TRBJ2-1,TRBV5-1,-,TGCGCCAGCAGCTTGGAACCGGGGGGGCCTTTTGAGCAGTTCTTC,CASSLEPGGPFEQFF
-,TRBJ1-5,TRBV15,few,TGTGCCACCAGCAGCCACCGGGACCCTAGCAATCAGCCCCAGCATTTT,CATSSHRDPSNQPQHF
-,TRBJ1-1,TRBV7-8,many,TGTGCCAGCAGCTTACGGGGCAGGCTAGGTAGGACTTTCACTGAAGCTTTCTTT,CASSLRGRLGRTFTEAFF
-,TRBJ2-3,TRBV5-1,few,TGCGCCAGCAGCTCCCAGGACCTCCGGGCAGATACGCAGTATTTT,CASSSQDLRADTQYF
TRBD2,TRBJ2-3,TRBV7-8,-,TGTGCCAGCAGCCAACCCTCCCCAGCGGGACCTTCCACAGATACGCAGTATTTT,CASSQPSPAGPSTDTQYF
TRBD1,TRBJ2-6,TRBV18,few,TGTGCCAGCTCACCTGGGACAGGTGAGACTGGGGCCAACGTCCTGACTTTC,CASSPGTGETGANVLTF
-,TRBJ1-1,TRBV5-1,few,TGCGCCAGCGGTTTAGACAGGCCGTCGGCTGAAGCTTTCTTT,CASGLDRPSAEAFF
-,TRBJ1-5,TRBV15,few,TGTGCCACCAGCAGAGATGCGCCGGGGGCAGAGCCCCAGCATTTT,CATSRDAPGAEPQHF
TRBD2,TRBJ2-5,TRBV12-3/TRBV12-4,-,TGTGCCAGCAGTTCGGGTAGCGGGGGGTCCGAATACTTC,CASSSGSGGSEYF
-,TRBJ2-1,TRBV5-1,-,TGCGCCAGCAGCTTTAGGTGGACCTACAATGAGCAGTTCTTC,CASSFRWTYNEQFF
-,TRBJ2-3,TRBV6-6,few,TGTGCCAGCAGTTACCCAGGGGATACGCAGTATTTT,CASSYPGDTQYF
-,TRBJ1-1,TRBV5-1,many,TGCGCCAGCAGGACCGGGACTACGAACACTGAAGCTTTCTTT,CASRTGTTNTEAFF
TRBD1,TRBJ1-1,TRBV29-1,-,TGCAGCGCCCGACAGGGGAGGACTGAAGCTTTCTTT,CSARQGRTEAFF
TRBD1,TRBJ1-1,TRBV18,few,TGTGCCAGCTCTCCGACAGGGCGCACTGAAGCTTTCTTT,CASSPTGRTEAFF
-,TRBJ2-7,TRBV7-2,few,TGTGCCAGCAGTCCTGGCCAGTCCACTTCCTACGAGCAGTACTTC,CASSPGQSTSYEQYF
-,TRBJ1-2,TRBV5-1,few,TGCGCCAGCAGCCCCGGACCGACCTATGGCTACACCTTC,CASSPGPTYGYTF
TRBD1,TRBJ1-5,TRBV20-1,many,TGCAGTGCTAGAGGTTGGACAGGGGATCAGCCCCAGCATTTT,CSARGWTGDQPQHF
-,TRBJ2-2,TRBV10-3,many,TGTGCCAGCCGGGGTGGCGGGGAGCTGTTTTTT,CASRGGGELFF
-,TRBJ1-1,TRBV7-9,-,TGTGCCAGCAGCCTAGGGGGGGGGAATGGAGGAGCTTTCTTT,CASSLGGGNGGAFF